Each of the 3 T cell receptor beta chains below was sequenced from the same sample in a study of control samples from healthy donors and cancer patients. Measured with immunoSEQ multiplex PCR; TCRdb has only the in-frame clones, and not every one. The sample shows about 150,000 clones, around 96% of them seen only once. Sample: blood. All receptors come from a man aged 40-55 years in good health.

This chain links TRBV28 with TRBJ1-6, with D possibly TRBD1 on 6 matching bases. V dropped 2 bases and J dropped 7 bases, with 9 bases sitting between them. This CDR3 has 14 amino acids. The germline V gene has CDR1 MDHEN and CDR2 SYDVKM. The CDR3 nucleotides read TGTGCCAGCAGTTTAGGGGGCAGCAATTCACCCCTCCACTTT. Translated: CASSLGGSNSPLHF. The variable domain in full, completed from reference TRBV28 and TRBJ1-6, reads DVKVTQSSRYLVKRTGEKVFLECVQDMDHENMFWYRQDPGLGLRLIYFSYDVKMKEKGDIPEGYSVSREKKERFSLILESASTNQTSMYLCASSLGGSNSPLHFGNGTRLTVT.

J is TRBJ2-2 and V is TRBV30, with D perhaps TRBD1 (5 bases). The V gene's germline CDR1 is GTSNPN and CDR2 SVGIG (reference sequence). Trimming took off 4 bases at V and 5 bases at J, with 5 bases between the two ends. The CDR3 is 11 amino acids. The CDR3, as DNA: TGTGCCTGGAAGGGGACCGGGGAGCTGTTTTTT. This sequence encodes CAWKGTGELFF.

This clone was seen a single time. This chain uses TRBV15 with TRBJ2-1; D might be TRBD1 (6 bases). V was trimmed by 0 bases and J by 6 bases, leaving 9 bases between them. Germline CDR1 and CDR2: LNHNV and YYDKDF (reference sequence). CDR3 length: 14 amino acids. The CDR3 sequence is CATSRDRGANEQFF. For the CDR3, the DNA is TGTGCCACCAGCAGAGACAGGGGAGCCAATGAGCAGTTCTTC.